This section outlines one T cell receptor beta chain sequence together with its context. This clone was seen a handful of times. Its antigen is unknown. No base-level quality is on record; no much larger clone is a single base apart. The immunoSEQ assay was used to sequence the CDR3 region of the TCR beta chain. On the study's bioinformatics: For each specimen, T-cell fraction, clonal dominance and maximum TCR clone frequency were calculated. TCRdb holds this immuneACCESS table with in-frame rearrangements only. Some clones are missing; in checked studies, unresolved V genes explain under half, and the rest has no known cause. V and J calls and clone size follow that table, whereas D and trimming were derived from the DNA. Recorded for this sample are 2,000 to 2,500 clones; around 76% of them occurred a single time. 10% of the sample rests with the top ten. Bladder lesion specimens were obtained at transurethral resection and were stored at -80C. DNA was extracted from bladder specimens collected at transurethral resection.

This sample was included in a study of T cell repertoires in urothelial bladder cancer (dated by TCRdb to the late 2010s). For the study in its entirety: Of the 12 resected lesions, three were clinical stage cT0, three were cTa, three were cT1 and three were cT2 or greater. Twelve resected bladder lesions were studied, comprising urothelial carcinoma (UC+) and benign (UC-) specimens. The study compared clonality of the TCR repertoire in bladder tumors against clonality in benign bladder inflammation. A total of twelve patients who had bladder lesions and were undergoing transurethral resection were prospectively identified. Paper-wide results and their limitations: In carcinoma specimens, up to 17% of infiltrating lymphocytes were accounted for by a single T-cell clone, compared with 2% in benign specimens. Carcinoma specimens had a median tumor infiltrating lymphocyte percentage of 2%, while benign specimens had a median of approximately 12%. Urothelial carcinoma specimens had fewer T cells than benign specimens, with medians of approximately 5,500 and 24,000.

The sequence was collected from a human donor with urothelial carcinoma. Sequencing used tumor-infiltrating cells from bladder cancer.

The CDR3 reads as follows: CASSYSSGGYEKLFF. The sequence in DNA is TGTGCCAGCAGTTACTCCTCCGGGGGTTATGAAAAACTGTTTTTT. The chain is encoded by TRBV6-5 joined to TRBJ1-4; matching of 5 bases hints at TRBD1 as the D gene. Measured from the cysteine to the phenylalanine, the CDR3 is 15 residues long. Only the CDR3 DNA stays, 45 bases, in frame from base 1. In the germline V gene, CDR1 corresponds to MNHEY and CDR2 to SVGAGI. V drops 0 bases and J drops 6 bases, leaving 11 bases in between.